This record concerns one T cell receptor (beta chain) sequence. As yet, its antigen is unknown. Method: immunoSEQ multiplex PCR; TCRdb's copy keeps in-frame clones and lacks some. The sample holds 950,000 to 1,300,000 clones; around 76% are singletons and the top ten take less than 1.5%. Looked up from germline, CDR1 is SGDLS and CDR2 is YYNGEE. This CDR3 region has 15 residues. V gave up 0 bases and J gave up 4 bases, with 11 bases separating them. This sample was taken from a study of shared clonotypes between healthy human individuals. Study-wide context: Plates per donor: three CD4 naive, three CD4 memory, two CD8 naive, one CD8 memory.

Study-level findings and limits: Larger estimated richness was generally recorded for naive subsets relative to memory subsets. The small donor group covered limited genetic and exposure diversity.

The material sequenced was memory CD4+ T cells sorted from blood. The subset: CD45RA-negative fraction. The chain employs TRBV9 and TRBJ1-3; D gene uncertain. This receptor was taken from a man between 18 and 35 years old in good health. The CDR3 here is CASSVEGNVGNTIYF. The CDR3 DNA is TGTGCCAGCAGCGTAGAAGGGAACGTCGGAAACACCATATATTTT.